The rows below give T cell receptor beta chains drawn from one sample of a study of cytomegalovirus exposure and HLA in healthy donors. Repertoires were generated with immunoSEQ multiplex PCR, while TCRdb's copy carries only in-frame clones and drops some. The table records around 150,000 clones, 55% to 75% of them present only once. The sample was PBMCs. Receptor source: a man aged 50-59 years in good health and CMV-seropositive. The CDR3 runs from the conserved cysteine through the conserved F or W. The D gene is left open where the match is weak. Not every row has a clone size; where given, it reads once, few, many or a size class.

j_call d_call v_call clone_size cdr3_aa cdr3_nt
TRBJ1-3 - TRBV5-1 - CASSAGTASSGNTIYF TGCGCCAGCAGCGCCGGGACTGCCAGCTCTGGAAACACCATATATTTT
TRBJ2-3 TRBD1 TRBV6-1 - CASRRQGVTDTQYF TGTGCCAGCCGAAGACAGGGAGTGACAGATACGCAGTATTTT
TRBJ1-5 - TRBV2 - CASSPSRLNQPQHF TGTGCCAGCAGTCCGAGCAGGCTCAATCAGCCCCAGCATTTT
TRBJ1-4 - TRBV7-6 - CASSLEWGELFF TGTGCCAGCAGCTTAGAGTGGGGGGAACTGTTTTTT
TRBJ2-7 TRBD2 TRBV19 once CASSPLAGDVDEQYF TGTGCCAGTAGTCCGCTAGCGGGAGACGTAGACGAGCAGTACTTC
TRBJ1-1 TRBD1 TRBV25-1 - CASSGDRLNTEAFF TGTGCCAGCAGTGGGGACAGATTAAACACTGAAGCTTTCTTT
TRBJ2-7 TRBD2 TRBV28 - CASSLLVRGGYEQYF TGTGCCAGCAGTTTATTAGTCCGGGGGGGCTACGAGCAGTACTTC
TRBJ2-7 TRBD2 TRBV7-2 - CASSSQAGAFYEQYF TGTGCCAGCAGCTCTCAAGCGGGAGCCTTCTACGAGCAGTACTTC
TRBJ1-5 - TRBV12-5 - CASALQVQTPQHF TGTGCTAGTGCCCTACAGGTTCAGACGCCCCAGCATTTT
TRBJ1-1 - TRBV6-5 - CASSYEWGAEAFF TGTGCCAGCAGTTACGAATGGGGAGCTGAAGCTTTCTTT
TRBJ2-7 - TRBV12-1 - CASSCTTSGPSYEQYF TGTGCCAGCAGCTGTACGACTAGCGGCCCATCCTACGAGCAGTACTTC
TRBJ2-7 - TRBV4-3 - CAIPPGSYEQYF TGCGCCATTCCGCCCGGGTCCTACGAGCAGTACTTC
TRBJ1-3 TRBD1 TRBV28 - CASNIGTVSPSGNTIYF TGTGCCAGCAATATCGGGACAGTCAGCCCCTCTGGAAACACCATATATTTT
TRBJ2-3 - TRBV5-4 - CASSRREERVARGDTQYF TGTGCCAGCAGCCGTCGTGAAGAGCGGGTTGCGAGGGGAGATACGCAGTATTTT
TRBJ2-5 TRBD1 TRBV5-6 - CASSLKGALEETQYF TGTGCCAGCAGCTTGAAGGGGGCCCTAGAAGAGACCCAGTACTTC
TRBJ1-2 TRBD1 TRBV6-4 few CASSDSETGHGYTF TGTGCCAGCAGTGACTCTGAGACAGGGCATGGCTACACCTTC
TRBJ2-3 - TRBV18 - CASSPGGGVTTDTQYF TGTGCCAGCTCACCAGGGGGCGGAGTGACCACAGATACGCAGTATTTT
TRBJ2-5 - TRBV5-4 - CASSSPTTPRETQYF TGTGCCAGCAGCTCACCGACTACCCCGAGAGAGACCCAGTACTTC
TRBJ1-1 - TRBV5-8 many CASSSGVRMNTEAFF TGTGCCAGCAGCTCAGGGGTTCGGATGAACACTGAAGCTTTCTTT
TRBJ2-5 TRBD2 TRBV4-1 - CASSQGSSGEETQYF TGCGCCAGCAGCCAGGGGTCTAGCGGGGAAGAGACCCAGTACTTC
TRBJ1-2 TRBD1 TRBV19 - CASTDEGRGIYGYTF TGTGCCAGTACTGACGAGGGCAGGGGGATCTATGGCTACACCTTC
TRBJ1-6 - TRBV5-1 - CASSFTGFLSDSPLHF TGCGCCAGCAGCTTCACAGGCTTCTTATCGGATTCACCCCTCCACTTT
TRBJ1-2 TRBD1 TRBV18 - CASSPAQGALANYGYTF TGTGCCAGCTCACCCGCGCAGGGGGCTCTTGCTAACTATGGCTACACCTTC
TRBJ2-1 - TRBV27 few CASRSGGASSYNEQFF TGTGCCAGCAGAAGTGGCGGGGCGAGCTCCTACAATGAGCAGTTCTTC
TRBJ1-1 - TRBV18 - CASSPPGVGTEAFF TGTGCCAGCTCACCGCCGGGGGTTGGGACTGAAGCTTTCTTT
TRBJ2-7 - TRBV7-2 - CASSLARDSRYEQYF TGTGCCAGCAGCTTAGCGCGGGACTCAAGGTACGAGCAGTACTTC
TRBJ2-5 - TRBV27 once CASSQTGVGRETQYF TGTGCCAGCAGTCAGACGGGGGTCGGTAGAGAGACCCAGTACTTC
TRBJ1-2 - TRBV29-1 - CSVGDGYTF TGCAGCGTAGGGGATGGCTACACCTTC
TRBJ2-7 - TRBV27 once CASKLGASYEQYF TGTGCCAGCAAATTGGGGGCGAGCTACGAGCAGTACTTC
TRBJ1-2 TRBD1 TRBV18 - CASSTGTEYGYTF TGTGCCAGCTCAACCGGGACAGAATATGGCTACACCTTC
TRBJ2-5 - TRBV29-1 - CSARGTQETQYF TGCAGCGCCCGGGGGACGCAAGAGACCCAGTACTTC
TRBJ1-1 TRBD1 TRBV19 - CASRQGATEAFF TGTGCCAGTAGACAGGGGGCCACTGAAGCTTTCTTT
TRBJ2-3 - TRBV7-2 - CASSLFPADTQYF TGTGCCAGCAGCTTATTCCCGGCAGATACGCAGTATTTT
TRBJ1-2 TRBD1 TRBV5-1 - CASRLAPSGQEGGGYTF TGCGCCAGCAGACTTGCCCCCTCTGGACAGGAAGGCGGAGGCTACACCTTC
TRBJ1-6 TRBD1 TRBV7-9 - CASSLAGVRDSYNSPLHF TGTGCCAGCAGCTTAGCGGGCGTTAGGGACAGCTATAATTCACCCCTCCACTTT
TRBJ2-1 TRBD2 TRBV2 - CASRATGLAGGEQFF TGTGCCAGCAGGGCGACTGGACTAGCGGGAGGAGAGCAGTTCTTC
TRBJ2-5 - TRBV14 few CASSQEVRGRKETQYF TGTGCCAGCAGCCAAGAAGTCCGAGGAAGGAAGGAGACCCAGTACTTC
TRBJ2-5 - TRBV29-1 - CSVEEGVGETQYF TGCAGCGTTGAGGAGGGTGTGGGAGAGACCCAGTACTTC
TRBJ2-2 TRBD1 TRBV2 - CASSADRVRTGELFF TGTGCCAGCAGTGCCGACAGGGTTCGGACCGGGGAGCTGTTTTTT
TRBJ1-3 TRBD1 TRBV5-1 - CASSPDRPSSGNTIYF TGCGCCAGCAGCCCGGACAGGCCGTCCTCTGGAAACACCATATATTTT
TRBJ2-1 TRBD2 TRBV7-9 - CASSLNPSGSQQFF TGTGCCAGCAGCTTAAACCCTAGCGGGAGTCAGCAGTTCTTC
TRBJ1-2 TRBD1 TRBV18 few CASSPQGQGRNPNYGYTF TGTGCCAGCTCACCTCAAGGACAGGGCCGTAACCCTAACTATGGCTACACCTTC
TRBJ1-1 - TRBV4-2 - CASSPPRAFF TGTGCCAGCAGCCCGCCGCGGGCTTTCTTT
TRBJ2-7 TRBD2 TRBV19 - CATRPTSGRSPPPGEQYF TGTGCCACTCGCCCCACTAGCGGGAGGTCTCCCCCCCCTGGGGAGCAGTACTTC
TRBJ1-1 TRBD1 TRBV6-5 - CASSYRGQRTEAFF TGTGCCAGCAGTTACCGGGGACAGAGGACTGAAGCTTTCTTT
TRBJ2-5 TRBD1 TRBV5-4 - CASSLKSGGDGTQYF TGTGCCAGCAGCTTAAAGTCAGGGGGCGATGGGACCCAGTACTTC
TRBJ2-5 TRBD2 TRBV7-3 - CASSMGGTYQETQYF TGTGCCAGCAGCATGGGAGGGACTTACCAAGAGACCCAGTACTTC
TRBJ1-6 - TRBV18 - CASSPINRVGSPLHF TGTGCCAGCTCACCAATAAACAGGGTGGGTTCACCCCTCCACTTT
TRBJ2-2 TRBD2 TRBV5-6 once CASSPRGAGGRGGELFF TGTGCCAGCAGCCCCAGGGGGGCGGGAGGGCGCGGCGGGGAGCTGTTTTTT
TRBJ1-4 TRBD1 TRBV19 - CASKKWDSNEKLFF TGTGCCAGTAAAAAGTGGGACAGTAATGAAAAACTGTTTTTT
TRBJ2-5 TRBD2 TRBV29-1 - CSVPSGGIQETQYF TGCAGCGTTCCCAGCGGGGGGATTCAAGAGACCCAGTACTTC
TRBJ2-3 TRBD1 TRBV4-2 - CASSQTTGHTQYF TGTGCCAGCAGCCAGACGACAGGGCATACGCAGTATTTT
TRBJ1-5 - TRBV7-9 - CASSLGGVGQIINQPQHF TGTGCCAGCAGCTTGGGGGGGGTCGGCCAGATTATCAATCAGCCCCAGCATTTT
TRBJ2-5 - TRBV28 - CASSRDRQETQYF TGTGCCAGCAGTCGTGACAGGCAAGAGACCCAGTACTTC
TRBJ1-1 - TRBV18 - CASSPTENTEAFF TGTGCCAGCTCGCCGACAGAGAACACTGAAGCTTTCTTT
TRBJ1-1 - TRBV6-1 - CASSVGHSNTEAFF TGTGCCAGCAGTGTTGGGCATTCGAACACTGAAGCTTTCTTT
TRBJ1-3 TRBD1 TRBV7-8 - CASSLMGQGGGYTIYF TGTGCCAGCAGCTTAATGGGCCAGGGGGGCGGATACACCATATATTTT